One TCR beta chain is described in this entry. No antigen is known for it. Per-base quality was not reported, and no clone a single base away is much larger than it. This record comes from a study of OX40 agonist ivuxolimab in advanced cancers. Notes on the research overall: Ivuxolimab was an agonistic, fully human IgG2 monoclonal antibody directed against OX40 (CD134), a costimulatory receptor. Intravenous ivuxolimab was administered to patients every 2 weeks at six dose levels: 0.01, 0.1, 0.3, 1.5, 3 and 10 mg/kg. Of the roughly 50 dose-escalation patients, hepatocellular carcinoma was present in 19, melanoma in around 15, renal cell carcinoma in 9 and head and neck cancer in 9. A male proportion of 75% to 85% and a mean age of roughly 55 years, ranging from 23 to 79, were recorded for the dose-escalation cohort. Patients were allowed to have had prior anti-PD-1, anti-PD-L1 or anti-CTLA-4 therapy, and 40% of the dose-escalation patients had been treated with checkpoint inhibitors. Partial responses occurred in three dose-escalation patients, of whom one had hepatocellular carcinoma and two had cutaneous melanoma. The purpose of peripheral TCRbeta sequencing was to test whether ivuxolimab changed TCR sequence diversity and led to clonal T-cell expansion. The paper reports the monotherapy dose-escalation portion (N ≈ 50 patients) of the phase I ivuxolimab trial. General study outcomes and caveats: Low levels of normalized T-cell clonal expansion were also seen in some patients who did not respond. Clonal expansion of both CD4+ and CD8+ blood T cells was observed from baseline to week 6 at doses 0.1 to 3.0 mg/kg. After ivuxolimab, more expanded clones were found on average in CD8+ T cells than in CD4+ T cells. Antigen specificity was not determined for the clonally expanded peripheral T cells. In partial responders in the 0.1-3.0 mg/kg groups, normalized peripheral clonal expansion was found to be among the lowest, especially among CD8+ T cells.

There are 14 amino acids in the CDR3, from cysteine to phenylalanine inclusive. Left in the record is the CDR3 DNA by itself, 42 bases read in frame from the first base. Trimming removed 5 bases from V and 1 base from J, leaving 9 bases between the germline ends. According to the germline V gene (reference sequence), CDR1 reads SEHNR and CDR2 reads FQNEAQ. Patients with a history of autoimmune disease or receiving systemic immunosuppression were excluded from the trial. In every dose cohort, peripheral blood was drawn for TCR sequencing at baseline, cycle 4 day 1, and cycle 7 day 1. The samples were taken from a phase I, first-in-human, multicenter, open-label dose-escalation trial of ivuxolimab. The trial enrolled adults with locally advanced or metastatic head and neck squamous cell, hepatocellular, melanoma or renal cell carcinoma. CD4+ and CD8+ T cells were sorted separately from peripheral blood before TCR sequencing.

Genomic DNA was extracted from sorted cells for sequencing of the TCRbeta CDR3 region. The immunoSEQ Assay was used to sequence the TCRbeta CDR3 regions. The source is immuneACCESS, and TCRdb retained only in-frame sequences with V and J called. Part of the clones is not carried over; for the studies checked, unresolved V genes explain less than half of this, and the remainder is unexplained. The sample table shows around 70,000 clones, and roughly 82% are seen once. Of the sample, 5% falls within the top ten clones. Sample: CD4+ or CD8+ T cells sorted from blood, taken in a trial of the OX40 agonist ivuxolimab. This TCR derives from an adult with an advanced solid tumor such as melanoma, head and neck, liver or kidney cancer. The V and J segments used are TRBV7-9 and TRBJ2-1; no D segment can be confidently identified. The CDR3 region: CASSHGASYNEQFF. At the DNA level, the sequence is TGTGCCAGCAGCCACGGCGCTTCCTACAATGAGCAGTTCTTC.